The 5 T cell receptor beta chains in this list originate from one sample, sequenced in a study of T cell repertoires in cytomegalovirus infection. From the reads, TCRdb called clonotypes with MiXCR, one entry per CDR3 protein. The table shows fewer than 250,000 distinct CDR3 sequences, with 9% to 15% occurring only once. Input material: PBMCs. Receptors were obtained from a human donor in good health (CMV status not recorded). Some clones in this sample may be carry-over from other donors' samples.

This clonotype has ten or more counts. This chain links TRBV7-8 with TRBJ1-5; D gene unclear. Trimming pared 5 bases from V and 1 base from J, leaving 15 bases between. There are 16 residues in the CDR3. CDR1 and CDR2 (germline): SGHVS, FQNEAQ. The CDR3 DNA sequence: TGTGCCAGCAGCCTCTTAATTGTTTCGAGCAATCAGCCCCAGCATTTT. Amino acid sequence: CASSLLIVSSNQPQHF.

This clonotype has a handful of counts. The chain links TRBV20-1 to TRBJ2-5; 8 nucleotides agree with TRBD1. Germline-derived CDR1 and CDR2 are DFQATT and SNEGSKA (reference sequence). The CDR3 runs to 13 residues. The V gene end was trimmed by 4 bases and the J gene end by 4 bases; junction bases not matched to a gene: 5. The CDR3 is CSATRTGTETQYF. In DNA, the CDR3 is TGCAGTGCTACCCGGACAGGGACAGAGACCCAGTACTTC.

The CDR3, as DNA: TGCGCCAGCAGCCAACCGCTCAGCGGGGGGCTTTACAATGAGCAGTTCTTC. It codes for CASSQPLSGGLYNEQFF. The rearrangement links TRBV4-1 to TRBJ2-1, with TRBD2 matching over 9 bases. The CDR3 extends over 17 amino acids. Germline CDR1 MGHRA, CDR2 YSYEKL. Trimming cost V 2 bases and J 4 bases; bases outside gene matches: 9.

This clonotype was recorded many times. The CDR3 here is CASSWDRTRDTQYF. CDR3 DNA: TGTGCCAGCAGCTGGGACAGGACCAGAGATACGCAGTATTTT. The chain recombines TRBV7-2 with TRBJ2-3; 8 bases match TRBD1. CDR1 is SGHTA and CDR2 is FQGNSA in the germline V gene. Germline trimming cut 4 bases from V and 5 bases from J; bases unmatched to any gene: 5. The CDR3 runs 14 residues.

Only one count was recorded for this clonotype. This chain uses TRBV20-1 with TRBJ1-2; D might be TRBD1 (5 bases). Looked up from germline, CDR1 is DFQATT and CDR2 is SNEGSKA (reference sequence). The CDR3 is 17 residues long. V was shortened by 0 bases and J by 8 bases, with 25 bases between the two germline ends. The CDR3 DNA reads TGCAGTGCTAGAGAGGAATCCTACCCGGGACCTCGATACGGCTACACCTTC. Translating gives CSAREESYPGPRYGYTF.